The 19 T cell receptor beta chains below come from one sample, sequenced in a study of cytomegalovirus exposure and HLA in healthy donors. Amplification used 60 Vbeta primers and 13 Jbeta primers. The table came from immunoSEQ multiplex PCR; TCRdb's copy has only in-frame clones and leaves some out. The data hold fewer than 250,000 clones, with around 83% observed a single time. Sequencing was done on a sample of PBMCs. The origin of the receptors is a woman in her forties or fifties in good health and CMV-seropositive.

The chain has TRBV2 and TRBJ2-1, with D possibly being TRBD1 (5 bases). Trimming left V 5 bases short and J 10 bases short, with 21 bases between. Germline assignment: CDR1 SNHLY and CDR2 FYNNEI. The length of the CDR3 is 15 residues. The CDR3 here is CASSQQVSVAFEQFF. As DNA, the CDR3 is TGTGCCAGCAGTCAACAGGTCTCAGTCGCCTTCGAGCAGTTCTTC.

This chain uses TRBV11-2 with TRBJ1-2; D is possibly TRBD1 (5 bases). The CDR3 has 12 residues. Trimming left V 0 bases short and J 7 bases short, with 6 bases between. Germline-derived CDR1 and CDR2 are SGHAT and FQNNGV. CDR3 in DNA: TGTGCCAGCAGCTTAGACCAGGGTGGCTACACCTTC. Translating it yields CASSLDQGGYTF.

The sample holds a few counts of this clone. The chain couples TRBV10-1 to TRBJ2-1, with 13 bases fitting TRBD2. V lost 3 bases and J lost 7; bases outside the gene matches: 6. The CDR3 has 16 residues. Germline CDR1 is WNHNN and CDR2 is SYGVQD (reference sequence). CDR3 amino acids: CASSDPGTSGVNEQFF. The CDR3 DNA reads TGCGCCAGCAGTGACCCCGGGACTAGCGGGGTGAATGAGCAGTTCTTC.

This rearrangement joins TRBV7-2 to TRBJ1-4; D is perhaps TRBD1 (5 bases). The CDR3 length is 16 residues. Trimming shortened V by 4 bases and J by 8 bases, and 20 bases separated the two germline ends. CDR1 and CDR2 (germline): SGHTA, FQGNSA. This chain's CDR3 is CASSSGGTGGREKLFF. CDR3 in DNA: TGTGCCAGCAGCTCCGGCGGGACGGGGGGACGGGAAAAACTGTTTTTT. Full variable domain (rest looked up from reference TRBV7-2 and TRBJ1-4): GAGVSQSPSNKVTEKGKDVELRCDPISGHTALYWYRQSLGQGLEFLIYFQGNSAPDKSGLPSDRFSAERTGGSVSTLTIQRTQQEDSAVYLCASSSGGTGGREKLFFGSGTQLSVL.

The chain combines TRBV30 with TRBJ1-6; tentative D call: TRBD1 (6 bases). The germline V and J ends were trimmed by 8 bases and 7 bases, with 15 bases remaining between them. Germline loops: CDR1 GTSNPN, CDR2 SVGIG (reference sequence). This CDR3 contains 13 residues. The CDR3 nucleotides read TGTGCCCTTACCGAGACAGGCAATTCACCCCTCCACTTT. It translates to CALTETGNSPLHF.

This clone was seen only a few times. The V gene is TRBV27, the J gene TRBJ1-4; perhaps TRBD1 as D (6 bases). Germline V CDR1 and CDR2: MNHEY, SMNVEV (reference sequence). The CDR3 has 14 residues. V shed 7 bases and J shed 10 bases, with 19 bases lying between them. This CDR3 is CASTGRGGVGKLFF. The CDR3 region has the DNA TGTGCCAGCACCGGAAGGGGGGGGGTTGGAAAACTGTTTTTT.

J is TRBJ1-1 and V is TRBV27; TRBD1 matches at 7 bases. CDR1 and CDR2 (germline): MNHEY, SMNVEV (reference sequence). J lost 3 bases, V lost 3 bases, and 7 bases had no gene match. This CDR3 has 15 amino acids. CDR3 nucleotide sequence: TGTGCCAGCAGTTTCTTAAACAGGGGCGACACTGAAGCTTTCTTT. The encoded protein is CASSFLNRGDTEAFF.

The chain couples TRBV11-2 to TRBJ2-3; a weak D match, TRBD1 (6 bases). Germline V lookup: CDR1 SGHAT, CDR2 FQNNGV. Trimming shortened V by 0 bases and J by 2 bases, and 18 bases separated the two germline ends. This CDR3 is built from 18 residues. The CDR3 coding sequence is TGTGCCAGCAGCTTAGACCCCCCGCGGCAGGGGACCACAGATACGCAGTATTTT. This gives the protein CASSLDPPRQGTTDTQYF.

The V and J genes are TRBV28 and TRBJ2-7; the D gene is possibly TRBD1 (5 bases). This CDR3 is built from 16 residues. CDR1 and CDR2 from the germline V gene are MDHEN and SYDVKM. V was shortened by 7 bases and J by 0 bases, with 19 bases between the two germline ends. DNA for the CDR3: TGTGCCAGCACCATAAGGGGCAGGGCGAGCTCCTACGAGCAGTACTTC. It yields the protein CASTIRGRASSYEQYF. The entire variable domain, with the rest obtained from reference TRBV28 and TRBJ2-7, is as follows: DVKVTQSSRYLVKRTGEKVFLECVQDMDHENMFWYRQDPGLGLRLIYFSYDVKMKEKGDIPEGYSVSREKKERFSLILESASTNQTSMYLCASTIRGRASSYEQYFGPGTRLTVT.

This clone was observed a single time. The rearrangement joins TRBV9 to TRBJ1-1; TRBD1 might be the D (6 bases). Germline V gives CDR1 SGDLS, CDR2 YYNGEE. This CDR3 comprises 14 residues. The germline V and J ends were trimmed by 4 bases and 5 bases, with 15 bases remaining between them. CDR3 nucleotides: TGTGCCAGCAGCCCCGGGGGGGCGGATACTGAAGCTTTCTTT. Its translation is CASSPGGADTEAFF.

In DNA form, the CDR3 reads TGTGCCTGGAAGGACTCGAATTACGAGCAGTACTTC. This sequence encodes CAWKDSNYEQYF. This chain connects TRBV30 to TRBJ2-7, with D perhaps matching TRBD2 (5 bases). Germline V gene lookup returns CDR1 GTSNPN and CDR2 SVGIG (reference sequence). The CDR3 runs 12 residues. Deletions cut 4 bases from V and 4 bases from J, with 11 bases between.

V is TRBV7-9 and J is TRBJ2-1, with D hard to call. This CDR3 is 11 amino acids long. V was clipped by 1 base and J by 8 bases, with 3 bases between them. Per germline, CDR1 SEHNR and CDR2 FQNEAQ (reference sequence). CDR3 sequence (DNA): TGTGCCAGCAGCTTAGTCTATGAGCAGTTCTTC. This codes for CASSLVYEQFF.

The rearrangement links TRBV29-1 to TRBJ2-2; 7 bases map to TRBD1. Germline CDR1 SQVTM, CDR2 ANQGSEA. The CDR3 contains 12 residues. The ends lost 7 bases at V and 6 bases at J; junction bases unmatched: 5. The chain's CDR3 is CSADRAPGELFF. The CDR3 DNA follows: TGCAGCGCTGACAGGGCTCCCGGGGAGCTGTTTTTT.

The chain recombines TRBV6-6 with TRBJ1-1, with D possibly TRBD1 on 6 matching bases. Germline CDR1 is MNHNY and CDR2 is SVGAGI (reference sequence). The CDR3 contains 10 residues. Trimming took off 8 bases at V and 11 bases at J, with 12 bases between the two ends. The CDR3 sequence: CASQGLWAFF. The DNA for the CDR3 is TGTGCCAGCCAGGGGTTGTGGGCTTTCTTT.

The V call is TRBV4-2, the J call TRBJ2-3; 8 bases are a match to TRBD2. The V and J ends lost 5 bases and 2 bases, in that order; junction bases with no gene match: 9. The CDR3 length is 16 residues. The germline V gene encodes CDR1 LGHNA and CDR2 YNFKEQ. The CDR3 DNA is TGTGCCAGCAGCGAATACGCGGGGGGCCACACAGATACGCAGTATTTT. The encoded protein is CASSEYAGGHTDTQYF.

This clone was seen once. The rearrangement uses TRBV5-8 and TRBJ1-5; 7 bases fit TRBD1. Germline values: CDR1 SGHTS, CDR2 YDEGEE. The ends lost 2 bases at V and 5 bases at J; junction bases unmatched: 1. The length of the CDR3 is 13 residues. The CDR3 nucleotides are TGTGCCAGCAGCTTAGGGACAGATCAGCCCCAGCATTTT. It codes for CASSLGTDQPQHF.

This clone was observed a single time. The chain combines TRBV7-2 with TRBJ2-4; D call uncertain. V gave up 1 base and J gave up 0 bases, with 13 bases separating them. This CDR3 comprises 17 residues. Germline V lookup: CDR1 SGHTA, CDR2 FQGNSA. The CDR3 loop is CASSLVVHPIAKNIQYF. CDR3 coding DNA: TGTGCCAGCAGCTTAGTCGTACATCCGATAGCCAAAAACATTCAGTACTTC.

The chain joins TRBV5-1 to TRBJ2-7; 8 nucleotides match TRBD1. CDR3 length: 15 amino acids. J gave up 5 bases and V 6 bases, and 13 bases lay outside the gene matches. CDR1 and CDR2 (germline): SGHRS, YFSETQ. DNA of the CDR3: TGCGCCAGCACCAAGGTTCCGGGACAGGCGGACGAGCAGTACTTC. It specifies CASTKVPGQADEQYF.

The CDR3 region has the DNA TGTGCCAGCAAGACGGGCAGGGTAAATCAGCCCCAGCATTTT. This gives the protein CASKTGRVNQPQHF. The rearrangement joins TRBV21-1 to TRBJ1-5; the table names TRBD1, a call not compared with the DNA. TRBV21-1 corresponds to a pseudogene. This CDR3 region has 14 residues.